This TCR beta chain came from a study of breast tumors, draining lymph nodes, adjacent tissues. TCRdb redid the calling of the multiplex PCR reads with MiXCR, one entry per CDR3 protein. The sample lists over 130,000 distinct CDR3 sequences; approximately 29% were seen once. CDR3 size: 16 residues. V was clipped by 4 bases and J by 4 bases, with 19 bases between them. Germline V gives CDR1 LNHDA, CDR2 SQIVND (reference sequence). Samples came from axillary lymph nodes draining the breast cancer. This clonotype was detected many times. This receptor was obtained from a female donor with breast cancer. Some clones in this sample may be carry-over from other donors' samples. The J gene is TRBJ2-5, the V gene TRBV19; D might be TRBD1 or TRBD2, each matching 6 bases. The sequenced sample was axillary lymph node tissue. The CDR3 loop reads CASSNMGGASVETQYF. CDR3 DNA sequence: TGTGCCAGTAGTAATATGGGGGGCGCTTCGGTAGAGACCCAGTACTTC.